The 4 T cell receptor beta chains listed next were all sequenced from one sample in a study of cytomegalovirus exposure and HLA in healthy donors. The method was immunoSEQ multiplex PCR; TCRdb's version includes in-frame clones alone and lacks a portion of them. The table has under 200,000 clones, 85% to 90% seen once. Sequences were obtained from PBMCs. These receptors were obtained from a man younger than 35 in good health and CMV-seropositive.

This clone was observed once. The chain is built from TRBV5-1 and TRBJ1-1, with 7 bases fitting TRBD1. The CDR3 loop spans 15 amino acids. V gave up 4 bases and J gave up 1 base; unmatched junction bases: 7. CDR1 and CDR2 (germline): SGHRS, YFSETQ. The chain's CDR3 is CASSLGQATNTEAFF. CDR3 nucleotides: TGCGCCAGCAGCCTAGGACAGGCCACGAACACTGAAGCTTTCTTT.

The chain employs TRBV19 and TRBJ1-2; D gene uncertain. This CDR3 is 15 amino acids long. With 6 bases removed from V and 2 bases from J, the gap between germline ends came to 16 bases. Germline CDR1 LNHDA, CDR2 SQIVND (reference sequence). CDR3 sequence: CASSPGFPPNYGYTF. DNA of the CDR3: TGTGCCAGTAGCCCCGGGTTTCCCCCCAACTATGGCTACACCTTC.

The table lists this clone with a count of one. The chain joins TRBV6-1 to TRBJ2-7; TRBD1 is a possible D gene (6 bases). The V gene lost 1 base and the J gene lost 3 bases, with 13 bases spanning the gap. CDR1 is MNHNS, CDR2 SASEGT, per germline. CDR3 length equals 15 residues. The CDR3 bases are TGTGCCAGCAGTGAAGATGAGGACAGCCGCTACGAGCAGTACTTC. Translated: CASSEDEDSRYEQYF.

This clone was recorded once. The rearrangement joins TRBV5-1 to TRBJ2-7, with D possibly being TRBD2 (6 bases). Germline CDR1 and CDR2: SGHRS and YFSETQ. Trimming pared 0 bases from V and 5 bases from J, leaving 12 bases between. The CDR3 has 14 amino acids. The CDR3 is CASSLAGWEDEQYF. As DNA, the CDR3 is TGCGCCAGCAGCTTGGCGGGGTGGGAGGACGAGCAGTACTTC. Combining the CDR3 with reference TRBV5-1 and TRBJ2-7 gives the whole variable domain KAGVTQTPRYLIKTRGQQVTLSCSPISGHRSVSWYQQTPGQGLQFLFEYFSETQRNKGNFPGRFSGRQFSNSRSEMNVSTLELGDSALYLCASSLAGWEDEQYFGPGTRLTVT.